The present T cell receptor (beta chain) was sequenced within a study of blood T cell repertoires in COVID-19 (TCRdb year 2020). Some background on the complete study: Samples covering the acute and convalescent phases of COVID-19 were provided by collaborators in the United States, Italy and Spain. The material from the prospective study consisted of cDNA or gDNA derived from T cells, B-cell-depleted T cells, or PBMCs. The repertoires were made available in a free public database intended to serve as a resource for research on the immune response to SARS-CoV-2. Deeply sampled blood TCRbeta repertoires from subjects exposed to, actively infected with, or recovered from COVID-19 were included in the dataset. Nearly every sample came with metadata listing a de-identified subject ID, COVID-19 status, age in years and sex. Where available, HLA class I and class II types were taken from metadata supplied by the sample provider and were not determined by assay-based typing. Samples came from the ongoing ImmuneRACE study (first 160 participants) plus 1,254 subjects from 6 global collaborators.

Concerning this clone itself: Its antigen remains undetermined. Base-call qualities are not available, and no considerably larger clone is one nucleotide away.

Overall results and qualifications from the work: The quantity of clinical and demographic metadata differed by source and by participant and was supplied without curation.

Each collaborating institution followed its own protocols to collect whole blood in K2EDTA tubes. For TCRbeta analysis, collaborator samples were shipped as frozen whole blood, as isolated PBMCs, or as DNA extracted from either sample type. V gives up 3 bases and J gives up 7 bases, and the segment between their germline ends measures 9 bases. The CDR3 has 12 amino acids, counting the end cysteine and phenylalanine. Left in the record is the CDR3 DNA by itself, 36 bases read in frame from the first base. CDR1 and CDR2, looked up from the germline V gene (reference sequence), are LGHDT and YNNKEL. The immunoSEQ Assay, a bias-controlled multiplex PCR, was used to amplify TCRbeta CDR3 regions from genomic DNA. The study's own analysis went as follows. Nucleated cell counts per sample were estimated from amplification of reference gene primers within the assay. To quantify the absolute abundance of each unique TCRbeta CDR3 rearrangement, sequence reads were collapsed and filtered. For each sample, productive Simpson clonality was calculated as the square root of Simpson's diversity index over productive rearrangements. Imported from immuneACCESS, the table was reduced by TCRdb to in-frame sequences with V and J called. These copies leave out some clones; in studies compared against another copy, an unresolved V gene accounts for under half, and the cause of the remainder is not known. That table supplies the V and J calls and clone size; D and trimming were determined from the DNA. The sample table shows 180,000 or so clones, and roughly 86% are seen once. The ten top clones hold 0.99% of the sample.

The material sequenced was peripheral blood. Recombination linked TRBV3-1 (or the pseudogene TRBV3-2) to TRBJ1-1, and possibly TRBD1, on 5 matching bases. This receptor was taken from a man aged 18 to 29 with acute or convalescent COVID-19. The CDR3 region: CASSHLTDEAFF. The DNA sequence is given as TGTGCCAGCAGCCACCTGACAGATGAAGCTTTCTTT.